This paragraph reports one TCR beta chain. This entry comes from a study of blood T cell repertoires in COVID-19. Study as a whole: COVID-19 samples from acute and convalescent phases originated in the United States, Italy and Spain.

Original methodology: Cell counts per sample came from amplifying reference gene primers. Here immunoSEQ multiplex PCR was the method, and the copy in TCRdb shows in-frame clones only, minus some. The V and J calls and clone size come from that table; D and trimming were worked out from the DNA. The sample lists about 160,000 clones; roughly 90% were seen once. Trimming at V came to 1 base and at J to 7 bases, leaving 7 bases not matched to a gene. CDR3 size: 16 residues. Germline values: CDR1 KGHSH, CDR2 LQKENI. The chain has TRBV18 and TRBJ1-6, with 7 nucleotides matching TRBD1. What was sequenced was peripheral blood. The source of this sequence is a man in his 60s with acute or convalescent COVID-19. CDR3 DNA: TGTGCCAGCTCACCACGCCAGGACAGGACAAATTCACCCCTCCACTTT. Protein product: CASSPRQDRTNSPLHF.